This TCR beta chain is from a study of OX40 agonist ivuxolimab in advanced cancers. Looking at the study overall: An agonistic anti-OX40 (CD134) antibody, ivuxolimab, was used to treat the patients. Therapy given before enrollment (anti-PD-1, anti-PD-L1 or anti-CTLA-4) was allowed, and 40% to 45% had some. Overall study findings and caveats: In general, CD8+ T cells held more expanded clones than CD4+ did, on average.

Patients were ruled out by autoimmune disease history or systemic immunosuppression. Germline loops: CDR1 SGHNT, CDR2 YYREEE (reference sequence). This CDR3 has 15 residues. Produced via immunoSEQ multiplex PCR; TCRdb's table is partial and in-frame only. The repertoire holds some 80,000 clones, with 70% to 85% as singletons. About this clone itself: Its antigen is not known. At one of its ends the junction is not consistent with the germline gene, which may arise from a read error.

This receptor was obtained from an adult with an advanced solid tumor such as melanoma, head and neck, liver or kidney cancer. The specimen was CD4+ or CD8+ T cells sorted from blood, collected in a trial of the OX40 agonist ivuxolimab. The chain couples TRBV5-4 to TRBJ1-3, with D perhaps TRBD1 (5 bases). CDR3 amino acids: CASSQGVYSGNTIYF. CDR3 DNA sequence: TGCGCCAGCAGCCAAGGGGTCTACTCAGGAAACACCATATATTTT. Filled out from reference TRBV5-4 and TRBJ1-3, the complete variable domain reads ETGVTQSPTHLIKTRGQQVTLRCSSQSGHNTVSWYQQALGQGPQFIFQYYREEENGRGNFPPRFSGLQFPNYSSELNVNALELDDSALYLCASSQGVYSGNTIYFGEGSWLTVV.